Listed below are T cell receptor beta chains from one sample, sequenced in a study of OX40 agonist ivuxolimab in advanced cancers. Using immunoSEQ multiplex PCR, the repertoire was profiled, and TCRdb retains in-frame clones only, with some absent. Of 30,000 or so clones detected, roughly 85% appear once; the ten largest clones hold roughly 11%. The sequences come from CD4+ or CD8+ T cells sorted from blood, collected in a trial of the OX40 agonist ivuxolimab. Receptors were obtained from an adult with an advanced solid tumor such as melanoma, head and neck, liver or kidney cancer. Each CDR3 is given with its conserved first and last residue. D genes are given only for firm matches. The size of a clone is reported for some rows only, either as once, few or many, or as a class for expanded clones.

J | D | V | size | length | DNA | CDR3
TRBJ2-7 | TRBD1 | TRBV6-5 | few | 15 | TGTGCCAGCAGCATACAGGGGGCAAGTTCCTACGAGCAGTACTTC | CASSIQGASSYEQYF
TRBJ2-5 | . | TRBV2 | . | 11 | TGTGCCAGCACCGAATGGGAGACCCAGTACTTC | CASTEWETQYF
TRBJ1-2 | . | TRBV7-4 | . | 14 | TGTGCCAGCAGCTTGACGCCAGGCCGCTATGGCTACACCTTC | CASSLTPGRYGYTF
TRBJ2-1 | TRBD2 | TRBV4-2 | . | 17 | TGTGCCAGCAGCCACCTAGCTAGCGGATTTTCCTACAATGAGCAGTTCTTC | CASSHLASGFSYNEQFF
TRBJ2-7 | . | TRBV7-9 | . | 15 | TGTGCCAGCCCCCCCTGGGACGGACACTCCTACGAGCAGTACTTC | CASPPWDGHSYEQYF
TRBJ2-7 | . | TRBV11-1 | once | 13 | TGTGCCAGCAGCTCCCAGGGGGGCCACGAGCAGTACTTC | CASSSQGGHEQYF
TRBJ2-5 | TRBD1 | TRBV5-6 | . | 16 | TGTGCCAGCAGCACCAGACGACAGGGGAAGTCAGAGACCCAGTACTTC | CASSTRRQGKSETQYF
TRBJ1-1 | . | TRBV30 | . | 14 | TGTGCCTTTTCCCTCGGGGGGCCGAACACTGAAGCTTTCTTT | CAFSLGGPNTEAFF
TRBJ2-1 | . | TRBV5-4 | . | 15 | TGTGCCAGCAGCTTGTACGGCACGGCCTACAATGAGCAGTTCTTC | CASSLYGTAYNEQFF
TRBJ2-3 | . | TRBV27 | . | 14 | TGTGCCAGCAGTTCGGTGGGGCCGGTAGATACGCAGTATTTT | CASSSVGPVDTQYF
TRBJ2-5 | TRBD2 | TRBV9 | few | 16 | TGTGCCAGCAGCTTGACGAGCGGGGGGGCCGTAGAGACCCAGTACTTC | CASSLTSGGAVETQYF
TRBJ2-5 | . | TRBV7-2 | . | 12 | TGTGCCAGCAGCTCGAACCAAGAGACCCAGTACTTC | CASSSNQETQYF
TRBJ1-2 | TRBD1 | TRBV7-9 | . | 13 | TGTGCCAGCAGCCCACGACAGGGGCAAGGCTACACCTTC | CASSPRQGQGYTF
TRBJ2-1 | . | TRBV7-6 | . | 12 | TGTGCCAGCAGAGGAGGAGACAATGAGCAGTTCTTC | CASRGGDNEQFF
TRBJ2-5 | . | TRBV2 | . | 15 | TGTGCCAGCAGTGTGTTGGGATCGTACCAAGAGACCCAGTACTTC | CASSVLGSYQETQYF
TRBJ2-7 | . | TRBV7-9 | . | 14 | TGTGCCAGCAGCACGACAGGTTCCTCCTACGAGCAGTACTTC | CASSTTGSSYEQYF
TRBJ2-3 | . | TRBV4-1 | . | 12 | TGCGCCAGCAGCCCTGGGGGCGATACGCAGTATTTT | CASSPGGDTQYF
TRBJ2-1 | . | TRBV11-2 | . | 12 | TGTGCCAGCAGCGCCTCCCCATATGAGCAGTTCTTC | CASSASPYEQFF
TRBJ2-7 | . | TRBV19 | . | 12 | TGTGCCACCGGACTCGGGCCCTACGAGCAGTACTTC | CATGLGPYEQYF
TRBJ2-3 | . | TRBV11-2 | once | 12 | TGTGCCAGCAGCTTGGTATCAGATACGCAGTATTTT | CASSLVSDTQYF
TRBJ2-3 | . | TRBV4-3 | . | 16 | TGCGCCAGCAGCCAAGATGCAGGGGAGTTCACAGATACGCAGTATTTT | CASSQDAGEFTDTQYF
TRBJ2-7 | TRBD1 | TRBV29-1 | . | 13 | TGCAGCGCCACGGGACAGGTGACCTACGAGCAGTACTTC | CSATGQVTYEQYF
TRBJ1-4 | . | TRBV6-5 | . | 15 | TGTGCCAGCAGACTCCATGGGGGGGCGGGTGAAAAACTGTTTTTT | CASRLHGGAGEKLFF
TRBJ1-3 | . | TRBV4-1 | . | 16 | TGCGCCAGCAGCTCCCGACAGCCGAGCTCTGGAAACACCATATATTTT | CASSSRQPSSGNTIYF
TRBJ1-1 | . | TRBV4-1 | . | 18 | TGCGCCAGCAGCCAAGAAGGAGGACTTGTACTCGAGAACACTGAAGCTTTCTTT | CASSQEGGLVLENTEAFF
TRBJ2-5 | . | TRBV11-2 | . | 12 | TGTGCCAGCAGCTTAGAGGGGGAGACCCAGTACTTC | CASSLEGETQYF
TRBJ2-1 | TRBD2 | TRBV10-1 | . | 22 | TGCGCCAGCAGTCGAGCAAGGCCCCCCCAGATTTTTTCTAGCGGGGAACCCAATGAGCAGTTCTTC | CASSRARPPQIFSSGEPNEQFF
TRBJ1-1 | TRBD1 | TRBV13 | once | 15 | TGTGCCAGCAGCAGCCGGGACAGAGCTTACACTGAAGCTTTCTTT | CASSSRDRAYTEAFF
TRBJ1-6 | . | TRBV4-1 | few | 15 | TGCGCCAGCAGCCCCCGATGGCAAGAGAGTTCACCCCTCCACTTT | CASSPRWQESSPLHF
TRBJ2-1 | TRBD1 | TRBV27 | . | 14 | TGTGCCAGCAGTTTCGACGGACAGGGTAGGGAGCAGTTCTTC | CASSFDGQGREQFF
TRBJ1-2 | TRBD1 | TRBV9 | . | 13 | TGTGCCAGCAGCCCACAGGGGGCTCGCGGCTACACCTTC | CASSPQGARGYTF
TRBJ2-7 | . | TRBV7-2 | . | 11 | TGTGCCAGCAGTGGAGTCTACGAGCAGTACTTC | CASSGVYEQYF
TRBJ2-2 | . | TRBV11-1 | . | 18 | TGTGCCAGCAGCCAATCTCCTGGGCTACTTACGAACACCGGGGAGCTGTTTTTT | CASSQSPGLLTNTGELFF
TRBJ1-6 | . | TRBV9 | . | 14 | TGTGCCAGCAGCGTCGGACAATATAATTCACCCCTCCACTTT | CASSVGQYNSPLHF
TRBJ2-7 | . | TRBV14 | medium-sized | 13 | TGTGCCAGCAGCCTCACCGAAATGAGCGAGCAGTACTTC | CASSLTEMSEQYF
TRBJ1-5 | . | TRBV28 | few | 13 | TGTGCCAGCAGTTTGTCAGGGAATCAGCCCCAGCATTTT | CASSLSGNQPQHF
TRBJ2-4 | . | TRBV7-9 | . | 15 | TGTGCCAGCAGCTTAGGGGGGCTAGCCAAAAACATTCAGTACTTC | CASSLGGLAKNIQYF
TRBJ1-6 | . | TRBV6-1 | once | 15 | TGTGCCAGCACCCCGGGACCTTCCTATAATTCACCCCTCCACTTT | CASTPGPSYNSPLHF
TRBJ1-1 | . | TRBV7-9 | . | 13 | TGTGCCAGCAGCTCGGCCCTAGCCACTGAAGCTTTCTTT | CASSSALATEAFF
TRBJ2-7 | . | TRBV21-1 | . | 13 | TGTGCCAGCAGCCCAACGACAAGTTACGAGCAGTACTTC | CASSPTTSYEQYF
TRBJ2-7 | . | TRBV7-9 | few | 15 | TGTGCCAGCAGCTCCCCTAGGACAGTCCCCTACGAGCAGTACTTC | CASSSPRTVPYEQYF
TRBJ1-2 | TRBD1 | TRBV19 | . | 15 | TGTGCCAGTAAAGTAGAGTTGACAGGGGGTTATGGCTACACCTTC | CASKVELTGGYGYTF
TRBJ2-7 | . | TRBV4-3 | . | 15 | TGCGCCAGCAGCCCATATGCTACAGGTGGAAACGAGCAGTACTTC | CASSPYATGGNEQYF
TRBJ2-7 | TRBD1 | TRBV7-9 | . | 16 | TGTGCCAGCAGCTCCACCACGGGGACAGAGACTTACGAGCAGTACTTC | CASSSTTGTETYEQYF
TRBJ2-3 | TRBD2 | TRBV4-1 | . | 14 | TGCGCCAGCAGCCTTGCGGGGGAGGCAGATACGCAGTATTTT | CASSLAGEADTQYF
TRBJ1-5 | . | TRBV15 | . | 15 | TGTGCCACCAGCAGAGATCGAGGAAGCAATCAGCCCCAGCATTTT | CATSRDRGSNQPQHF
TRBJ1-6 | TRBD1 | TRBV5-1 | . | 16 | TGCGCCAGCAGCTTGGTCGGGACAGGTCCCTATTCACCCCTCCACTTT | CASSLVGTGPYSPLHF
TRBJ2-2 | TRBD2 | TRBV7-8 | . | 18 | TGTGCCACGGGACTCCGGGCGGGGGGCCCCGAGTTCACCGGGGAGCTGTTTTTT | CATGLRAGGPEFTGELFF
TRBJ2-1 | TRBD1 | TRBV7-9 | once | 13 | TGTGCCAGCAGCACCTCAGGGGGCAATGAGCAGTTCTTC | CASSTSGGNEQFF
TRBJ2-3 | TRBD2 | TRBV11-3 | . | 15 | TGTGCCAGCAGCTCAGGGCGGGGGGGAGCAGATACGCAGTATTTT | CASSSGRGGADTQYF